The rows below give T cell receptor beta chains drawn from one sample of a study of CD8+CD57+ T cells in acquired aplastic anemia. TCRdb reprocessed the reads with MiXCR, giving one entry per CDR3 protein. The sample has about 98,000 distinct CDR3 sequences; around 70% are singletons. The material sequenced was sorted CD4+, CD8+, or CD8+CD57+ T cells (not recorded which) from PBMCs. The receptors originated from a human donor with aplastic anemia. CDR3s include the opening cysteine and the closing phenylalanine or tryptophan. Each record gives: J gene, D gene, clone size, V gene, CDR3 DNA, CDR3 protein. D genes are given only for firm matches. Size tells how often a clone was seen (once, few, many) or the class of an expanded clone, and some rows leave it out.

TRBJ1-4	.	.	TRBV5-1	TGCGCCAGCAGCCTCGGTGGCCCTAATGAAAAACTGTTTTTT	CASSLGGPNEKLFF
TRBJ1-4	TRBD1	.	TRBV7-9	TGTGCCAGCAGCTCGGACAGGGGGGATGAAAAACTGTTTTTT	CASSSDRGDEKLFF
TRBJ1-2	.	.	TRBV20-1	TGCAGTGCTAGACCGACGCGTGTGTTTAACTATGGCTACACCTTC	CSARPTRVFNYGYTF
TRBJ2-3	.	.	TRBV12-3/TRBV12-4	TGTGCCAGCAGTGGAGAGGGGTATACGCAGTATTTT	CASSGEGYTQYF
TRBJ2-6	.	.	TRBV28	TGTGCCAGCAGTCCGGGACAAACATCTGGGGCCAACGTCCTGACTTTC	CASSPGQTSGANVLTF
TRBJ1-4	.	many	TRBV4-1	TGCGCCAGCAGCCAAGTTAGCACGGTTGAAAAACTGTTTTTT	CASSQVSTVEKLFF
TRBJ2-1	.	many	TRBV2	TGTGCCAGCACCGGACCCACCCCGGACAATGAGCAGTTCTTC	CASTGPTPDNEQFF
TRBJ2-7	.	.	TRBV7-8	TGTGCCAGCAGCAACACAGGGTACGAGCAGTACTTC	CASSNTGYEQYF
TRBJ2-5	.	few	TRBV10-3	TGTGCCATCAGGGCAGGGACCAACCAAGAGACCCAGTACTTC	CAIRAGTNQETQYF
TRBJ2-3	.	.	TRBV5-1	TGCGCCAGCAGCTTGGCCATAGGCCTAGCGAGCACGCAGTATTTT	CASSLAIGLASTQYF
TRBJ2-7	TRBD1	.	TRBV7-9	TGTGCCAGCAGCTCCCGGGACAGGGTTCTTGTCGAGCAGTACTTC	CASSSRDRVLVEQYF
TRBJ2-1	.	many	TRBV20-1	TGCAGTGCTAGACGCAGGGACAATGAGCAGTTCTTC	CSARRRDNEQFF
TRBJ2-1	TRBD2	few	TRBV29-1	TGCAGCGTTGAGGAGCGGGAGGGTAGTAACAATGAGCAGTTCTTC	CSVEEREGSNNEQFF
TRBJ1-6	.	.	TRBV11-2	TGTGCCAGCAGCGGAGTGGGTCCCAGGACGCTGGATTCACCCCTCCACTTT	CASSGVGPRTLDSPLHF
TRBJ2-7	.	.	TRBV11-3	TGTGCCAGCAGCTCGATGGAGGGTTACGGAGGTGTGTACGAGCAGTACTTC	CASSSMEGYGGVYEQYF
TRBJ1-1	TRBD1	medium-sized	TRBV5-1	TGCGCCAGCAGCATACAAAGTCCCGGGACAGGGGTGAACACTGAAGCTTTCTTT	CASSIQSPGTGVNTEAFF
TRBJ1-6	TRBD1	.	TRBV19	TGTGCCAGTCTGACAGGGGCAGGGAATTCACCCCTCCACTTT	CASLTGAGNSPLHF
TRBJ2-3	.	few	TRBV25-1	TGTGCCAGCAGTGACAGTGGAGGGATCACAGATACGCAGTATTTT	CASSDSGGITDTQYF
TRBJ1-1	.	.	TRBV7-2	TGTGCCAGCAGCCCCCAGCTTTTCACTGAAGCTTTCTTT	CASSPQLFTEAFF
TRBJ2-7	.	once	TRBV2	TGTGCCAGCAGTGACCTCCGGGCAGGATCCTACGAGCAGTACTTC	CASSDLRAGSYEQYF
TRBJ1-2	.	.	TRBV24-1	TGTGCCACCAGTGATTCCGGGACCATCGGTGGCTACACCTTC	CATSDSGTIGGYTF
TRBJ2-3	TRBD1	.	TRBV12-3/TRBV12-4	TGTGCCAGCAGTTTAAGGCAGGGGGAAGATACGCAGTATTTT	CASSLRQGEDTQYF
TRBJ2-5	TRBD2	.	TRBV10-3	TGTGCCATCAGTGAGTCTGGGGGGGAAGTGACCCAGTACTTC	CAISESGGEVTQYF
TRBJ2-3	TRBD1	.	TRBV20-1	TGCAGTGCTTCCTCCCAGACAGGGAAAGGGACAGATACGCAGTATTTT	CSASSQTGKGTDTQYF
TRBJ2-7	.	many	TRBV6-2/TRBV6-3	TGTGCCATCAACTCCGGAGCGGGCCCCTACGAGCAGTACTTC	CAINSGAGPYEQYF
TRBJ2-3	.	.	TRBV11-3	TGTGCCAGCAGCTTCGGCTGGTCAGATACGCAGTATTTT	CASSFGWSDTQYF
TRBJ2-3	.	.	TRBV6-1	TGTGCCAGCAGTGAAGCGGGGGGCACAGATACGCAGTATTTT	CASSEAGGTDTQYF
TRBJ2-3	TRBD1	.	TRBV9	TGTGCCAGCAGCCCCCCACGGGACAGGGGTTCAGATACGCAGTATTTT	CASSPPRDRGSDTQYF
TRBJ1-2	TRBD1	.	TRBV20-1	TGCAGTGCTGCGGGACAGGGTGGTGGCTACACCTTC	CSAAGQGGGYTF